What follows are 11 T cell receptor beta chains derived from one specimen sequenced in a study of blood T cell repertoires in COVID-19. This table comes from immunoSEQ multiplex PCR, and its TCRdb copy is limited to in-frame clones, with some not included. The sample has under 250,000 clones, about 80% seen once. The source material was peripheral blood. All receptors come from a man aged 45-60 years with active or convalescent COVID-19.

V gene TRBV28 combines with J gene TRBJ1-2; D possibly corresponds to TRBD1 (5 bases). The germline V gene encodes CDR1 MDHEN and CDR2 SYDVKM. Trimming stripped 2 bases from V and 1 base from J, with 5 bases between. The CDR3 covers 13 residues. DNA of the CDR3: TGTGCCAGCAGTTTACAGGGTAACTATGGCTACACCTTC. Translating it yields CASSLQGNYGYTF.

This clone has a count of ten or more. This chain connects TRBV7-8 to TRBJ2-7; 9 positions match TRBD1. The germline V gene encodes CDR1 SGHVS and CDR2 FQNEAQ. The CDR3 is 15 residues long. The J segment lost 1 base and the V segment lost 3 bases, leaving 4 bases of the junction unmatched. CDR3 nucleotide sequence: TGTGCCAGCAGCTTCCAGGACAGGGGATCCTACGAGCAGTACTTC. This translates into CASSFQDRGSYEQYF.

The gene calls are TRBV10-3 and TRBJ1-6; D might be TRBD1 (5 bases). The CDR3 has 14 amino acids. Germline CDR1 and CDR2: ENHRY and SYGVKD. V was shortened by 5 bases and J by 3 bases, with 8 bases between the two germline ends. This CDR3 is CAISQGNYNSPLHF. Here the CDR3 DNA reads TGTGCCATCAGTCAGGGCAACTATAATTCACCCCTCCACTTT.

The chain uses TRBV19 and TRBJ2-3; D gene ambiguous. Germline V gene data show CDR1 as LNHDA and CDR2 as SQIVND (reference sequence). Trimming took 7 bases from V and 0 from J, leaving 2 bases between them. The CDR3 has 11 amino acids. The CDR3 DNA is TGTGCCAGTACTAGCACAGATACGCAGTATTTT. Translation: CASTSTDTQYF.

This chain joins TRBV2 and TRBJ1-5, with a possible D match to TRBD1 (6 bases). Germline V gene sequence: CDR1 SNHLY, CDR2 FYNNEI. The length of the CDR3 is 13 residues. Trimming removed 4 bases at V and 7 bases at J, with 11 bases between. CDR3 coding DNA: TGTGCCAGCAGTGCGACAGGAATACAGCCCCAGCATTTT. Encoded protein: CASSATGIQPQHF.

V and J are TRBV28 and TRBJ2-7, with TRBD1 matching over 7 bases. V was clipped by 4 bases and J by 4 bases; unmatched bases: 4. Per the germline V gene, CDR1 is MDHEN and CDR2 is SYDVKM. This CDR3 has 13 residues. The CDR3 sequence is CASSSGQLYEQYF. The CDR3 DNA is TGTGCCAGCAGTTCGGGACAGCTTTACGAGCAGTACTTC.

The chain links TRBV28 to TRBJ1-1; 9 bases line up with TRBD1. V dropped 7 bases and J dropped 7; count of bases not matched to a gene: 10. This CDR3 has 14 amino acids. CDR1 and CDR2 (germline): MDHEN, SYDVKM. CDR3 sequence reads: CASTAGTGKGEAFF. CDR3 bases: TGTGCCAGCACTGCCGGGACAGGGAAGGGTGAAGCTTTCTTT.

J is TRBJ2-3 and V is TRBV12-5; D remains unclear. Germline V CDR1 and CDR2: LGHNT, FRNRAP. Trimming cost V 3 bases and J 1 base, with 8 bases left between them. CDR3 length: 14 amino acids. The CDR3 is CASGFTRGTDTQYF. The DNA for the CDR3 is TGTGCTAGTGGTTTTACCCGGGGCACAGATACGCAGTATTTT.

As concerns this clone: This same CDR3 is encoded by further DNA sequences in the sample. This chain uses TRBV6-1 with TRBJ1-2, with TRBD1 as a possible D gene (6 bases). V was pared by 2 bases and J by 2 bases, with 9 bases between. The length of the CDR3 is 14 residues. Germline V CDR1 and CDR2: MNHNS, SASEGT. The CDR3 loop reads CASSERRGNYGYTF. The CDR3 region has the DNA TGTGCCAGCAGTGAACGAAGGGGGAACTATGGCTACACCTTC.

The chain joins TRBV7-6 to TRBJ1-3; no definite D call. Germline V lookup: CDR1 SGHVS, CDR2 FNYEAQ. The CDR3 sequence is 16 residues long. V lost 0 bases and J lost 0, with 9 bases in between. The CDR3, as DNA: TGTGCCAGCAGCTTAGCTGCGGGCAGCTCTGGAAACACCATATATTTT. Amino acids: CASSLAAGSSGNTIYF.

The chain is built from TRBV25-1 and TRBJ1-4; TRBD1 agrees at 8 bases. Germline lookup yields CDR1 MGHDK and CDR2 SYGVNS. The CDR3 is made up of 16 amino acids. Trimming took 4 bases from V and 8 from J; bases not matched to a gene: 12. The CDR3 sequence is CASSGVKTGDREKLFF. CDR3 in DNA: TGTGCCAGCAGTGGCGTAAAGACAGGGGATCGCGAAAAACTGTTTTTT.